Each of the 32 T cell receptor beta chains below was sequenced from the same sample in a study of blood T cell repertoires in COVID-19 (dated by TCRdb to about 2020). The library was obtained by the immunoSEQ multiplex PCR assay. Entries here come from immuneACCESS through TCRdb and include only in-frame sequences with V and J called. Some clones fail to appear in such tables; in the studies checked, an unresolved V gene covers under half of the shortfall, and the cause of the remainder is unknown. Across this sample there are about 88,000 clones, with approximately 91% seen only once. The ten biggest clones cover 2.9% of the sample. The specimen was peripheral blood. These receptors were taken from a woman aged 80 or older with acute or convalescent COVID-19.

The chain uses TRBV27 and TRBJ2-4; D possibly corresponds to TRBD1 (6 bases). Deletions cut 5 bases from V and 2 bases from J, with 13 bases between. Germline V CDR1 and CDR2: MNHEY, SMNVEV (reference sequence). The CDR3 contains 15 residues. CDR3 loop: CASSTTGLTKNIQYF. In DNA form, the CDR3 reads TGTGCCAGCAGTACCACAGGGTTGACCAAAAACATTCAGTACTTC.

This clone has only one observation. V and J are TRBV4-2 and TRBJ2-3, with TRBD2 matching 7 bases. The germline CDR1 and CDR2 sequences are LGHNA and YNFKEQ. After removal of 6 bases from V and 2 bases from J, the junction contained 8 bases not matched to a gene. The CDR3 consists of 15 residues. The CDR3 DNA reads TGTGCCAGCAGGCAAAGCGGGGCCAACACAGATACGCAGTATTTT. Protein sequence: CASRQSGANTDTQYF.

This chain uses TRBV3-1 (or the pseudogene TRBV3-2) with TRBJ2-3; 9 bases are shared with TRBD2. The CDR3 covers 17 residues. V gave up 4 bases and J gave up 4 bases; unmatched junction bases: 12. Per germline, CDR1 LGHDT and CDR2 YNNKEL (reference sequence). In DNA form, the CDR3 reads TGTGCCAGCAGCCCCCCTCGCGGGAGGGCGGGGGCAGATACGCAGTATTTT. Residues: CASSPPRGRAGADTQYF.

This sequence joins TRBV2 and TRBJ1-3, with D uncertain. CDR1 and CDR2 from the germline V gene are SNHLY and FYNNEI. The CDR3 extends over 14 amino acids. V was pared by 4 bases and J by 0 bases, with 7 bases between. In DNA form, the CDR3 reads TGTGCCAGCAGTGCAGTAATCTCTGGAAACACCATATATTTT. Translated, it gives CASSAVISGNTIYF.

The chain links TRBV3-1 (or the pseudogene TRBV3-2) to TRBJ1-1; D gene unclear. The ends were cut back, 4 bases at V and 1 base at J, with 10 bases in the middle. This CDR3 has 14 amino acids. CDR1 is LGHDT and CDR2 is YNNKEL in the germline V gene (reference sequence). The CDR3 bases are TGTGCCAGCAGCCCAGGATGGCGGAACACTGAAGCTTTCTTT. This gives the protein CASSPGWRNTEAFF.

The V gene is TRBV6-5, the J gene TRBJ2-1, with TRBD2 as a possible D gene (6 bases). Trimming took off 0 bases at V and 4 bases at J, with 13 bases between the two ends. Looked up from germline, CDR1 is MNHEY and CDR2 is SVGAGI. The CDR3 spans 16 residues. CDR3 in DNA: TGTGCCAGCAGTTACTCTCCGAGCGGGTTATACAATGAGCAGTTCTTC. It translates to CASSYSPSGLYNEQFF.

This clone was seen many times. V gene TRBV27 combines with J gene TRBJ1-1; 9 bases align to TRBD1. Germline lookup yields CDR1 MNHEY and CDR2 SMNVEV (reference sequence). This CDR3 is built from 19 residues. With 2 bases clipped from V and 1 base from J, the junction kept 14 bases outside the gene matches. CDR3 in amino acids: CASSLTIQGAQPENTEAFF. DNA for the CDR3: TGTGCCAGCAGTTTAACCATACAGGGGGCGCAGCCCGAGAACACTGAAGCTTTCTTT.

The chain joins TRBV7-3 to TRBJ2-2, with TRBD2 identical over 10 bases. From germline, CDR1 is SGHTA and CDR2 FQGTGA. This CDR3 has 19 residues. The V segment lost 0 bases and the J segment 1 base; nucleotides outside the gene matches: 8. CDR3 region: CASSLTYPPSGGNTGELFF. The CDR3, as DNA: TGTGCCAGCAGCTTAACGTATCCTCCTAGCGGGGGGAACACCGGGGAGCTGTTTTTT.

The V gene is TRBV6-5, the J gene TRBJ2-7; 7 nucleotides align to TRBD1. With 5 bases clipped from V and 6 bases from J, the junction kept 10 bases outside the gene matches. The CDR3 extends over 14 amino acids. Per the germline V gene, CDR1 is MNHEY and CDR2 is SVGAGI. The CDR3 DNA sequence: TGTGCCAGCAGTCCGGACAGGTTGTTTGCCGAGCAGTACTTC. Protein product: CASSPDRLFAEQYF.

This chain uses TRBV24-1 with TRBJ2-2; 10 bases are shared with TRBD2. J gave up 4 bases and V 7 bases, and 8 bases lay outside the gene matches. The germline gives CDR1 KGHDR, CDR2 SFDVKD. This CDR3 contains 16 residues. CDR3 amino acids: CATSHSLAGTTGELFF. The CDR3 nucleotides are TGTGCCACCAGCCATTCACTAGCGGGAACCACCGGGGAGCTGTTTTTT.

With regard to this clone: At one end the junction does not follow the germline gene, possibly because of a read error. The rearrangement links TRBV7-7 to TRBJ2-5; D call uncertain. The CDR3 length is 13 residues. CDR1 and CDR2 from the germline V gene are SSHAT and FNYEAQ (reference sequence). The CDR3 nucleotides read TGTGCTAGCAGCGACATATCGCAAGAGACCCAGTACTTC. Translated: CASSDISQETQYF. The variable domain in full, completed from reference TRBV7-7 and TRBJ2-5, reads GAGVSQSPRYKVTKRGQDVTLRCDPISSHATLYWYQQALGQGPEFLTYFNYEAQPDKSGLPSDRFSAERPEGSISTLTIQRTEQRDSAMYRCASSDISQETQYFGPGTRLLVL.

V is TRBV5-4 and J is TRBJ2-7, with TRBD1 matching over 9 bases. Germline trimming cut 0 bases from V and 3 bases from J; bases unmatched to any gene: 1. The length of the CDR3 is 14 residues. Looked up from germline, CDR1 is SGHNT and CDR2 is YYREEE (reference sequence). The CDR3 sequence is CASSLGTGVYEQYF. CDR3 DNA sequence: TGTGCCAGCAGCTTGGGGACAGGGGTCTACGAGCAGTACTTC.

The CDR3 here is CASSSRGLDTQYF. The CDR3, as DNA: TGTGCCAGCAGTTCTAGAGGGTTAGATACGCAGTATTTT. The chain combines TRBV12-3 or TRBV12-4 with TRBJ2-3; maybe TRBD2 (5 bases). V was pared by 4 bases and J by 5 bases, with 10 bases between. CDR3 size: 13 residues.

The V call is TRBV6-5, the J call TRBJ1-2; perhaps TRBD1 as D (6 bases). CDR3 size: 15 residues. With 2 bases removed from V and 6 bases from J, the gap between germline ends came to 16 bases. Per the germline V gene, CDR1 is MNHEY and CDR2 is SVGAGI. Here the CDR3 reads CASSYIGGLGNGYTF. CDR3 DNA: TGTGCCAGCAGTTACATTGGGGGCCTGGGAAATGGCTACACCTTC.

The chain is built from TRBV28 and TRBJ1-1; TRBD1 agrees at 7 bases. The CDR3 runs 15 residues. CDR1 MDHEN and CDR2 SYDVKM come from the germline V gene. Trimming removed 4 bases from V and 5 bases from J; junction bases left unmatched: 10. CDR3 DNA sequence: TGTGCCAGCAGTTCACTGACAGGGAGGAGAACTGAAGCTTTCTTT. It encodes CASSSLTGRRTEAFF.

The chain uses TRBV24-1 and TRBJ2-1; TRBD2 agrees at 8 bases. Per germline, CDR1 KGHDR and CDR2 SFDVKD. V dropped 3 bases and J dropped 4; count of bases not matched to a gene: 1. The CDR3 spans 14 residues. CDR3: CATSDSGRYNEQFF. Written as DNA, the CDR3 is TGTGCCACCAGTGATAGCGGGAGATACAATGAGCAGTTCTTC.

The CDR3 region has the DNA TGTGCCAGCAGTGAATTTGGCGGGAGAGGGTCCAATGAGCAGTTCTTC. Amino acids: CASSEFGGRGSNEQFF. The chain couples TRBV25-1 to TRBJ2-1; 7 positions agree with TRBD2. The junction had 9 bases not matched to a gene; V was cut back by 1 base and J by 6 bases. Germline values: CDR1 MGHDK, CDR2 SYGVNS. There are 16 residues in the CDR3.

The rearrangement joins TRBV28 to TRBJ2-2; maybe TRBD2 (6 bases). The CDR3 contains 15 residues. Germline CDR1 is MDHEN and CDR2 is SYDVKM. The V end was cut by 6 bases, the J end by 5 bases, with 16 bases between. CDR3 sequence (DNA): TGTGCCAGCAGCCGTTTGAAGCGGGTAACCGGGGAGCTGTTTTTT. Encoded protein: CASSRLKRVTGELFF.

The chain recombines TRBV27 with TRBJ2-7; possibly TRBD1 for D (6 bases). The CDR3 length is 14 residues. CDR1 is MNHEY and CDR2 is SMNVEV in the germline V gene (reference sequence). The V gene lost 2 bases and the J gene lost 1 base, with 9 bases spanning the gap. CDR3: CASSLGRGSYEQYF. CDR3 DNA sequence: TGTGCCAGCAGTTTAGGCAGGGGTTCCTACGAGCAGTACTTC.

This chain links TRBV19 with TRBJ2-3, with TRBD2 identical over 10 bases. V gave up 3 bases and J gave up 7 bases; unmatched junction bases: 7. The CDR3 spans 15 residues. Germline V gives CDR1 LNHDA, CDR2 SQIVND (reference sequence). The CDR3 loop reads CASSILAGALHTQYF. CDR3 in DNA: TGTGCCAGTAGTATTCTAGCGGGAGCATTACATACGCAGTATTTT.

This sequence joins TRBV2 and TRBJ1-5; the D gene is possibly TRBD1 (6 bases). The CDR3 covers 13 residues. The V and J ends lost 7 bases and 3 bases respectively, with 10 bases between them. Germline CDR1 and CDR2: SNHLY and FYNNEI. CDR3 region: CASMRDTNQPQHF. Written as DNA, the CDR3 is TGTGCCAGCATGAGGGACACCAATCAGCCCCAGCATTTT.

This clone came up a few times. The chain recombines TRBV28 with TRBJ1-1; tentatively, D is TRBD1 (6 bases). The germline V gene has CDR1 MDHEN and CDR2 SYDVKM. The CDR3 consists of 17 residues. Between the trimmed V and J ends, which lost 7 bases and 5 bases, there was a span of 26 bases. The DNA for the CDR3 is TGTGCCAGCAATCCGACCCCAAGGGACACCCGACGGACTGAAGCTTTCTTT. Amino acid sequence: CASNPTPRDTRRTEAFF.

V usage is TRBV10-3 and J usage is TRBJ2-7, with D possibly matching TRBD1 (6 bases). The CDR3 loop spans 14 amino acids. Trimming removed 3 bases at V and 3 bases at J, with 12 bases between. Germline V gives CDR1 ENHRY, CDR2 SYGVKD. CDR3 loop: CAISEGTGLYEQYF. CDR3 nucleotide sequence: TGTGCCATCAGTGAAGGCACAGGGCTCTACGAGCAGTACTTC.

The chain joins TRBV6-2 or TRBV6-3 to TRBJ1-1; D is undetermined. The CDR3 extends over 14 amino acids. V lost 0 bases to trimming and J lost 0 bases, with 5 bases between them. Per germline, CDR1 MNHEY and CDR2 SVGEGT. CDR3 bases: TGTGCCAGCAGTTACTCCACATTGAACACTGAAGCTTTCTTT. This translates into CASSYSTLNTEAFF.

Turning to this clone: Other DNA sequences in this specimen translate into the identical CDR3. The V and J genes are TRBV12-3 or TRBV12-4 and TRBJ1-1; D is unresolved. The CDR3 totals 13 residues. The V and J ends lost 6 bases and 1 base respectively, with 9 bases between them. The CDR3 reads CASSPTGNTEAFF. The CDR3 DNA reads as TGTGCCAGCAGCCCGACTGGGAACACTGAAGCTTTCTTT.

The J gene is TRBJ2-1, the V gene TRBV28; 8 bases are shared with TRBD1. The junction had 6 bases not matched to a gene; V was cut back by 0 bases and J by 5 bases. Germline loops: CDR1 MDHEN, CDR2 SYDVKM. The CDR3 has 16 residues. CDR3: CASSLWAQGGNNEQFF. CDR3 nucleotide sequence: TGTGCCAGCAGTTTATGGGCACAGGGGGGTAACAATGAGCAGTTCTTC.

The chain recombines TRBV29-1 with TRBJ1-3; unclear D gene. From germline, CDR1 is SQVTM and CDR2 ANQGSEA. The CDR3 is 12 residues long. Trimming stripped 6 bases from V and 3 bases from J, with 9 bases between. DNA of the CDR3: TGCAGCGTAAACTTATATGGAAACACCATATATTTT. Translating it yields CSVNLYGNTIYF.

The genes are TRBV4-1 and TRBJ2-7; TRBD2 agrees at 7 bases. V was pared by 4 bases and J by 2 bases, with 11 bases of the junction left unmatched. Germline V gene data show CDR1 as MGHRA and CDR2 as YSYEKL. This CDR3 contains 16 residues. The CDR3 DNA reads as TGCGCCAGCAGCCCTACGACTAGCCGGGCTCCCTACGAGCAGTACTTC. The encoded protein is CASSPTTSRAPYEQYF.

The CDR3 spells CASSEEGSGGLYNEQFF. The CDR3 DNA reads TGTGCCAGCAGTGAAGAGGGGAGCGGGGGACTATACAATGAGCAGTTCTTC. This sequence joins TRBV6-1 and TRBJ2-1; 8 nucleotides align to TRBD2. J was trimmed by 4 bases and V by 1 base; bases with no gene match: 9. CDR1 MNHNS and CDR2 SASEGT come from the germline V gene. The CDR3 runs 17 residues.

This clone was counted once. V is TRBV10-3 and J is TRBJ2-3; D unresolved. CDR3 length equals 14 residues. Germline values: CDR1 ENHRY, CDR2 SYGVKD. Trimming took off 2 bases at V and 0 bases at J, with 6 bases between the two ends. CDR3 in amino acids: CAISEPKSTDTQYF. Here the CDR3 DNA reads TGTGCCATCAGTGAGCCTAAGAGCACAGATACGCAGTATTTT.

This clone was counted once. The CDR3 loop reads CASSSLLNTEAFF. CDR3 DNA: TGTGCCAGCAGTTCTCTCTTAAACACTGAAGCTTTCTTT. V gene TRBV27 combines with J gene TRBJ1-1; D gene uncertain. Per the germline V gene, CDR1 is MNHEY and CDR2 is SMNVEV (reference sequence). With 4 bases removed from V and 2 bases from J, the gap between germline ends came to 8 bases. The CDR3 consists of 13 residues.

J is TRBJ1-1 and V is TRBV12-3 or TRBV12-4, with 8 bases identical to TRBD1. The CDR3 extends over 13 amino acids. Trimming cost V 6 bases and J 8 bases; bases outside gene matches: 8. The CDR3 bases are TGTGCCAGCAGCCCTCAGGGGGCAGCGGAAGCTTTCTTT. Translated, it gives CASSPQGAAEAFF.